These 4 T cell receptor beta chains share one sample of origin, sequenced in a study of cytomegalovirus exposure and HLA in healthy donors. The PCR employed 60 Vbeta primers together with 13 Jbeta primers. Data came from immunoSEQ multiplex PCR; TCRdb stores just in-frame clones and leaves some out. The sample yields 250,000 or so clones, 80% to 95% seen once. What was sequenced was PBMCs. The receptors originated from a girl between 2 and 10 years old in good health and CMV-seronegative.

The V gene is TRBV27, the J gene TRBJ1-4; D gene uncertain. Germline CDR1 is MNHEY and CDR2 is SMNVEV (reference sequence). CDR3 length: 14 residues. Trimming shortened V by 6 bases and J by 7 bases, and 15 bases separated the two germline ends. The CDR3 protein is CASSSVRSGEKLFF. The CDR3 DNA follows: TGTGCCAGCAGCTCCGTTAGGTCGGGTGAAAAACTGTTTTTT.

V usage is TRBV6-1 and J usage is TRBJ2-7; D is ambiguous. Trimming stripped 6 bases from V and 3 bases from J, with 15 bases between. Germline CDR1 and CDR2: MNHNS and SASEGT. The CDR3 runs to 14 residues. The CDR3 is CASRQSDGVYEQYF. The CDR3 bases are TGTGCCAGCAGACAATCCGACGGAGTCTACGAGCAGTACTTC.

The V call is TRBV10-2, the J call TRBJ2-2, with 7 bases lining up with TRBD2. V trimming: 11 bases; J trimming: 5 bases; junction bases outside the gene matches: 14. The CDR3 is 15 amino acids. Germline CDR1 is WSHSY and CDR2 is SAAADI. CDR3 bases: TGCGCCTCCCTTCCCCGGGGGGTGAATACCGGGGAGCTGTTTTTT. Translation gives CASLPRGVNTGELFF.

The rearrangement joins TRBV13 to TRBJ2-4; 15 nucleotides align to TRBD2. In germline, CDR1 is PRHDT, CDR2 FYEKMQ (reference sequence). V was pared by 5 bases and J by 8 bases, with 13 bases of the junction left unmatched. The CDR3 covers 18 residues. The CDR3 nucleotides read TGTGCCAGCAGCGCCTACGGACTAGCGGGAGGGCCAAGGGACATTCAGTACTTC. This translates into CASSAYGLAGGPRDIQYF.